The entry below gives a single TCR beta chain sequence along with its context. The data originate from a study of T cell changes during pregnancy in multiple sclerosis. Sequencing was performed with immunoSEQ multiplex PCR; in TCRdb, only in-frame clones are kept and a portion is missing. The sample shows fewer than 50,000 clones, less than 95% of them seen only once. Trimming took off 0 bases at V and 5 bases at J, with 23 bases between the two ends. The length of the CDR3 is 18 residues. Germline V gives CDR1 SGDLS, CDR2 YYNGEE. This chain joins TRBV9 and TRBJ2-5, with a possible D match to TRBD1 (5 bases). The sequence was obtained from a female donor with multiple sclerosis, enrolled in a pregnancy study. The material sequenced was CD4+ T cells from peripheral blood mononuclear cells, taken in the third trimester of pregnancy. CDR3 DNA sequence: TGTGCCAGCAGCGTAGCTACAGGCGGCTCCCCGGGTGGGGAGACCCAGTACTTC. Protein: CASSVATGGSPGGETQYF.